Listed below are T cell receptor beta chains from one sample, sequenced in a study of cytomegalovirus exposure and HLA in healthy donors. The repertoire was sequenced with immunoSEQ multiplex PCR; TCRdb's copy has only in-frame clones and lacks some. The table records about 110,000 clones, roughly 80% of them present only once. The sample was PBMCs. Every receptor here comes from a man over 45 in good health and CMV-seronegative. The CDR3 runs from the conserved cysteine through the conserved F or W. Fields, in order: CDR3 protein, CDR3 DNA, V gene, D gene, J gene, CDR3 length, clone size. A D gene is named only where the DNA matches it firmly. Expanded clones are given a class, and other clones once, few, many or no size at all.

cdr3_aa: CASSPQDLDTQYF; cdr3_nt: TGTGCCAGCAGCCCCCAGGACTTAGATACGCAGTATTTT; v_call: TRBV7-3; d_call: .; j_call: TRBJ2-3; cdr3_length: 13; clone_size: .
cdr3_aa: CASSLRRGSTEAFF; cdr3_nt: TGTGCCAGCAGCTTAAGGCGGGGCTCTACTGAAGCTTTCTTT; v_call: TRBV7-2; d_call: .; j_call: TRBJ1-1; cdr3_length: 14; clone_size: once
cdr3_aa: CASRYLRVGTEAFF; cdr3_nt: TGTGCCAGCAGGTACCTCAGGGTCGGCACTGAAGCTTTCTTT; v_call: TRBV5-8; d_call: .; j_call: TRBJ1-1; cdr3_length: 14; clone_size: .
cdr3_aa: CASSRRDSGSDTQYF; cdr3_nt: TGTGCCAGCTCCCGGAGGGATTCTGGGTCAGATACGCAGTATTTT; v_call: TRBV18; d_call: .; j_call: TRBJ2-3; cdr3_length: 15; clone_size: .
cdr3_aa: CSAPQRVEQFF; cdr3_nt: TGCAGTGCTCCTCAACGAGTCGAGCAGTTCTTC; v_call: TRBV20-1; d_call: .; j_call: TRBJ2-1; cdr3_length: 11; clone_size: once
cdr3_aa: CASRQFSGANVLTF; cdr3_nt: TGCGCCAGCCGACAGTTCTCTGGGGCCAACGTCCTGACTTTC; v_call: TRBV10-2; d_call: .; j_call: TRBJ2-6; cdr3_length: 14; clone_size: .
cdr3_aa: CASSVRSRSTDTQYF; cdr3_nt: TGTGCCAGCAGTGTCCGGTCCAGGTCTACAGATACGCAGTATTTT; v_call: TRBV7-2; d_call: .; j_call: TRBJ2-3; cdr3_length: 15; clone_size: .
cdr3_aa: CASSDPGQAAGQPQHF; cdr3_nt: TGTGCCAGCAGTGACCCCGGACAGGCCGCGGGACAGCCCCAGCATTTT; v_call: TRBV2; d_call: TRBD1; j_call: TRBJ1-5; cdr3_length: 16; clone_size: .
cdr3_aa: CASSPAGQEDTQYF; cdr3_nt: TGCGCCAGCAGCCCGGCGGGGCAGGAAGATACGCAGTATTTT; v_call: TRBV5-1; d_call: .; j_call: TRBJ2-3; cdr3_length: 14; clone_size: .
cdr3_aa: CASSLVDTGELFF; cdr3_nt: TGTGCCAGCAGTTTAGTAGACACCGGGGAGCTGTTTTTT; v_call: TRBV27; d_call: .; j_call: TRBJ2-2; cdr3_length: 13; clone_size: .
cdr3_aa: CASSSAGGWETQYF; cdr3_nt: TGCGCCAGCAGCTCCGCCGGCGGTTGGGAGACCCAGTACTTC; v_call: TRBV5-1; d_call: .; j_call: TRBJ2-5; cdr3_length: 14; clone_size: .
cdr3_aa: CASRDSQGSPLHF; cdr3_nt: TGCGCCAGCAGGGACTCACAGGGATCACCCCTCCACTTT; v_call: TRBV10-1; d_call: .; j_call: TRBJ1-6; cdr3_length: 13; clone_size: .
cdr3_aa: CASSESGVEKLFF; cdr3_nt: TGTGCCAGCAGTGAATCAGGGGTTGAAAAACTGTTTTTT; v_call: TRBV25-1; d_call: .; j_call: TRBJ1-4; cdr3_length: 13; clone_size: .
cdr3_aa: CASGQSFYGYTF; cdr3_nt: TGTGCCTCTGGACAGAGTTTTTATGGCTACACCTTC; v_call: TRBV30; d_call: .; j_call: TRBJ1-2; cdr3_length: 12; clone_size: .
cdr3_aa: CASSLQGAFEKLFF; cdr3_nt: TGTGCCAGCAGCCTACAGGGGGCGTTTGAAAAACTGTTTTTT; v_call: TRBV7-9; d_call: TRBD1; j_call: TRBJ1-4; cdr3_length: 14; clone_size: few
cdr3_aa: CASSQDAGVARHTQYF; cdr3_nt: TGCGCCAGCAGCCAAGATGCCGGGGTAGCTAGGCATACGCAGTATTTT; v_call: TRBV4-1; d_call: .; j_call: TRBJ2-3; cdr3_length: 16; clone_size: .
cdr3_aa: CASSSGIGGEETQYF; cdr3_nt: TGTGCCAGCAGCTCAGGGATCGGGGGGGAGGAGACCCAGTACTTC; v_call: TRBV11-3; d_call: TRBD2; j_call: TRBJ2-5; cdr3_length: 15; clone_size: once
cdr3_aa: CASTSDRGRVETQYF; cdr3_nt: TGTGCCAGCACCTCGGACAGGGGGCGGGTAGAGACCCAGTACTTC; v_call: TRBV6-5; d_call: TRBD1; j_call: TRBJ2-5; cdr3_length: 15; clone_size: few
cdr3_aa: CASSPRTGNTEAFF; cdr3_nt: TGTGCCAGCAGCCCCAGGACAGGGAACACTGAAGCTTTCTTT; v_call: TRBV5-4; d_call: TRBD1; j_call: TRBJ1-1; cdr3_length: 14; clone_size: .
cdr3_aa: CASSSTGDSPLHF; cdr3_nt: TGTGCCAGCAGTTCGACGGGGGATTCACCCCTCCACTTT; v_call: TRBV6-6; d_call: .; j_call: TRBJ1-6; cdr3_length: 13; clone_size: once
cdr3_aa: CASSSLYEQYF; cdr3_nt: TGTGCCAGCAGCTCCTTATACGAGCAGTACTTC; v_call: TRBV7-2; d_call: .; j_call: TRBJ2-7; cdr3_length: 11; clone_size: .
cdr3_aa: CASSRQGWDTEAFF; cdr3_nt: TGTGCCAGCAGTCGACAGGGTTGGGACACTGAAGCTTTCTTT; v_call: TRBV6-6; d_call: TRBD1; j_call: TRBJ1-1; cdr3_length: 14; clone_size: few
cdr3_aa: CASSTRQDNEQFF; cdr3_nt: TGTGCCAGCAGTACCCGACAGGACAATGAGCAGTTCTTC; v_call: TRBV6-1; d_call: .; j_call: TRBJ2-1; cdr3_length: 13; clone_size: .
cdr3_aa: CASSHKEPGRDEQYF; cdr3_nt: TGTGCCAGCAGTCATAAGGAGCCAGGGAGGGACGAGCAGTACTTC; v_call: TRBV6-6; d_call: TRBD2; j_call: TRBJ2-7; cdr3_length: 15; clone_size: once
cdr3_aa: CASSLRGENYGYTF; cdr3_nt: TGCGCCAGCAGCTTGCGGGGTGAAAACTATGGCTACACCTTC; v_call: TRBV5-1; d_call: .; j_call: TRBJ1-2; cdr3_length: 14; clone_size: .
cdr3_aa: CSAGDRASANF; cdr3_nt: TGCAGTGCAGGCGACAGGGCATCCGCCAACTTC; v_call: TRBV20-1; d_call: TRBD1; j_call: TRBJ1-2; cdr3_length: 11; clone_size: .
cdr3_aa: CASSLRTGELFF; cdr3_nt: TGTGCCAGCAGCTTGAGAACCGGGGAGCTGTTTTTT; v_call: TRBV11-3; d_call: .; j_call: TRBJ2-2; cdr3_length: 12; clone_size: .
cdr3_aa: CATTVTSNTEAFF; cdr3_nt: TGTGCCACCACAGTGACATCGAACACTGAAGCTTTCTTT; v_call: TRBV6-1; d_call: .; j_call: TRBJ1-1; cdr3_length: 13; clone_size: few
cdr3_aa: CASSLQRGDTDTQYF; cdr3_nt: TGCGCCAGCAGCTTACAGCGGGGAGACACAGATACGCAGTATTTT; v_call: TRBV5-1; d_call: TRBD2; j_call: TRBJ2-3; cdr3_length: 15; clone_size: once
cdr3_aa: CASTSERTGKYSNQPQHF; cdr3_nt: TGTGCCAGCACCTCCGAGAGGACAGGAAAATATAGCAATCAGCCCCAGCATTTT; v_call: TRBV5-6; d_call: TRBD1; j_call: TRBJ1-5; cdr3_length: 18; clone_size: few
cdr3_aa: CASSLRGNREAFF; cdr3_nt: TGTGCCAGCAGTCTCAGGGGTAATAGGGAAGCTTTCTTT; v_call: TRBV5-4; d_call: .; j_call: TRBJ1-1; cdr3_length: 13; clone_size: few
cdr3_aa: CASSLGGGGTDTQYF; cdr3_nt: TGTGCCAGCAGTTTAGGCGGGGGGGGCACAGATACGCAGTATTTT; v_call: TRBV28; d_call: TRBD2; j_call: TRBJ2-3; cdr3_length: 15; clone_size: .
cdr3_aa: CAISERGGLAGRNEQFF; cdr3_nt: TGTGCCATCAGTGAAAGAGGAGGACTAGCGGGGCGCAATGAGCAGTTCTTC; v_call: TRBV10-3; d_call: TRBD2; j_call: TRBJ2-1; cdr3_length: 17; clone_size: .
cdr3_aa: CSATDAGGLFF; cdr3_nt: TGCAGTGCTACCGACGCTGGGGGGCTGTTTTTT; v_call: TRBV20-1; d_call: .; j_call: TRBJ1-4; cdr3_length: 11; clone_size: .
cdr3_aa: CASSSGGNYEQYF; cdr3_nt: TGTGCCAGCAGCAGCGGCGGGAACTACGAGCAGTACTTC; v_call: TRBV21-1; d_call: .; j_call: TRBJ2-7; cdr3_length: 13; clone_size: .
cdr3_aa: CASSILGQGYGYTF; cdr3_nt: TGTGCCAGTAGTATATTAGGACAGGGCTATGGCTACACCTTC; v_call: TRBV19; d_call: TRBD1; j_call: TRBJ1-2; cdr3_length: 14; clone_size: .
cdr3_aa: CASSRLFDKSPGKLFF; cdr3_nt: TGTGCCAGCAGCCGATTGTTTGACAAAAGTCCAGGAAAACTGTTTTTT; v_call: TRBV11-2; d_call: .; j_call: TRBJ1-4; cdr3_length: 16; clone_size: .
cdr3_aa: CASSSRGDHYEQYF; cdr3_nt: TGTGCCAGCAGCTCCCGGGGGGATCACTACGAGCAGTACTTC; v_call: TRBV7-2; d_call: TRBD2; j_call: TRBJ2-7; cdr3_length: 14; clone_size: .
cdr3_aa: CASSQGTVINEQFF; cdr3_nt: TGTGCCAGCAGTCAGGGGACAGTCATCAATGAGCAGTTCTTC; v_call: TRBV11-2; d_call: TRBD1; j_call: TRBJ2-1; cdr3_length: 14; clone_size: .
cdr3_aa: CASSSHRARGTDTQYF; cdr3_nt: TGTGCCAGCAGCTCGCACAGGGCCCGAGGCACAGATACGCAGTATTTT; v_call: TRBV11-3; d_call: .; j_call: TRBJ2-3; cdr3_length: 16; clone_size: .
cdr3_aa: CASSNSALGSTDTQYF; cdr3_nt: TGTGCCAGCAGCAATAGCGCCCTAGGGAGCACAGATACGCAGTATTTT; v_call: TRBV11-1; d_call: .; j_call: TRBJ2-3; cdr3_length: 16; clone_size: few
cdr3_aa: CASSGRTGSSYNEQFF; cdr3_nt: TGTGCCAGCAGCGGACGGACAGGGAGTTCCTACAATGAGCAGTTCTTC; v_call: TRBV5-6; d_call: TRBD1; j_call: TRBJ2-1; cdr3_length: 16; clone_size: .
cdr3_aa: CATRESTAEKLFF; cdr3_nt: TGTGCCACCCGAGAATCGACAGCTGAAAAACTGTTTTTT; v_call: TRBV10-3; d_call: .; j_call: TRBJ1-4; cdr3_length: 13; clone_size: .